This T cell receptor beta chain was recorded in a study of radiotherapy plus CTLA-4 blockade in lung cancer. Study-level background: Objective responses were documented in around 20% of patients, with disease control in around 31%. Findings and caveats of the study: Response was reportedly best predicted by early blood T cell clone dynamics, with interferon-beta. Blood-borne expansion of tumor-derived TCR clones followed radiotherapy plus ipilimumab.

Assay used: immunoSEQ multiplex PCR; TCRdb lists only in-frame clones, some missing. The table lists approximately 100,000 clones, 75% to 90% of them singletons, with around 3.6% in the top ten. A word on this clone: Antigen: not known.

Germline CDR1 reads MNHEY; CDR2 reads SMNVEV (reference sequence). V was trimmed by 3 bases and J by 0 bases, leaving 11 bases between them. The CDR3 consists of 15 residues. The sample here was peripheral blood, taken from a patient treated with radiotherapy plus ipilimumab. The V and J genes are TRBV27 and TRBJ2-5; D not certain. The sequence derives from a human donor with non-small cell lung cancer who had a partial response to radiotherapy plus ipilimumab. In nucleotides, the CDR3 is TGTGCCAGCAGTTTCCCCCCACGGGACCAAGAGACCCAGTACTTC. Its translation: CASSFPPRDQETQYF.